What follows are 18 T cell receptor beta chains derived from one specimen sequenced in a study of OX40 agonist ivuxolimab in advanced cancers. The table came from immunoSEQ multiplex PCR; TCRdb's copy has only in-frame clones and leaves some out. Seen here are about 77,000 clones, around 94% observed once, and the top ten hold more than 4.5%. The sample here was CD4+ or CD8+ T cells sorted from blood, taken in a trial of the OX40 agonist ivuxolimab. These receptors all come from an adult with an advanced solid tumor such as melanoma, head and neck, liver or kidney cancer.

CDR3 nucleotide sequence: TGTGCCAGCAGCTTATGGGTTAGCGGGAGGGGGGAGCAGTTCTTC. This gives the protein CASSLWVSGRGEQFF. The V call is TRBV11-3, the J call TRBJ2-1; 11 bases align to TRBD2. Losses at the gene ends were 2 bases for V and 10 bases for J; bases not matched to a gene: 7. Germline values: CDR1 SGHNT, CDR2 YENEEA. This CDR3 contains 15 residues.

The CDR3 region is CASSRGVTYEQYF. In DNA form, the CDR3 reads TGTGCCAGCAGCCGGGGGGTAACCTACGAGCAGTACTTC. The V call is TRBV9, the J call TRBJ2-7; 7 bases fit TRBD2. With V trimmed by 4 bases and J by 2 bases, 3 bases remained unmatched. The V gene's germline CDR1 is SGDLS and CDR2 YYNGEE. The CDR3 runs 13 residues.

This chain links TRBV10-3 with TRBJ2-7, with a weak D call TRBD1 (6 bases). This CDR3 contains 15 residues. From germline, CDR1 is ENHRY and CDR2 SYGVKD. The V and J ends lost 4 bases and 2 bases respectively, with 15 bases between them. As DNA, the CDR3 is TGTGCCATCAGTGGTCCGGCGACAGGCACCTACGAGCAGTACTTC. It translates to CAISGPATGTYEQYF.

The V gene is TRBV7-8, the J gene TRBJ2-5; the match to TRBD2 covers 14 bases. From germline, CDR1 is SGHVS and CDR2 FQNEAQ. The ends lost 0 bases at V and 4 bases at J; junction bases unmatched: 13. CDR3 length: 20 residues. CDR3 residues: CASSLASGTSGSWGRETQYF. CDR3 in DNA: TGTGCCAGCAGCTTAGCGTCTGGGACTAGCGGGAGCTGGGGGCGAGAGACCCAGTACTTC.

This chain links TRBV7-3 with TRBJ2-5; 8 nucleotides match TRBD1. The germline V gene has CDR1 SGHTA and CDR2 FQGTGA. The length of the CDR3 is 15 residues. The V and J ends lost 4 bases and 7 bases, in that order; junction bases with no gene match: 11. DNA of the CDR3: TGTGCCAGCAGCTCCAACGGACAGGGTCCTACGACCCAGTACTTC. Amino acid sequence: CASSSNGQGPTTQYF.

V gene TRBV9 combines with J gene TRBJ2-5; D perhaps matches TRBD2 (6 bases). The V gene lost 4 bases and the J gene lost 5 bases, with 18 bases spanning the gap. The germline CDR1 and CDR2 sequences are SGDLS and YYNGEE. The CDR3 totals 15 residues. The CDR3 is CASSPRLEGGETQYF. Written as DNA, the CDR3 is TGTGCCAGCAGCCCCCGACTAGAAGGCGGGGAGACCCAGTACTTC.

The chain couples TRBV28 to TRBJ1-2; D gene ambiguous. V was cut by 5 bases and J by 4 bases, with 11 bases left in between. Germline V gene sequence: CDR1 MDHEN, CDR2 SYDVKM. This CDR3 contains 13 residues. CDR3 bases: TGTGCCAGCAGTGGAAACGGAATCTATGGCTACACCTTC. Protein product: CASSGNGIYGYTF.

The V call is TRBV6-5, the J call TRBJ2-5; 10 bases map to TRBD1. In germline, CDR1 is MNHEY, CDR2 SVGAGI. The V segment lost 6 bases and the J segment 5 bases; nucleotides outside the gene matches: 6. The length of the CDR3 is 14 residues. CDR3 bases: TGTGCCAGCAGGGAGACAGGGGGCGTCGAGACCCAGTACTTC. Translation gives CASRETGGVETQYF.

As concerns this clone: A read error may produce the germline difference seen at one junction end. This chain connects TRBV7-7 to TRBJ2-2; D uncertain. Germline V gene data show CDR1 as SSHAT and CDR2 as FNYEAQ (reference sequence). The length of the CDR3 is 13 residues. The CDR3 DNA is TGTGCTAGCAGCCCTGAAAGAACCGGGGAGCTGTTTTTT. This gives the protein CASSPERTGELFF.

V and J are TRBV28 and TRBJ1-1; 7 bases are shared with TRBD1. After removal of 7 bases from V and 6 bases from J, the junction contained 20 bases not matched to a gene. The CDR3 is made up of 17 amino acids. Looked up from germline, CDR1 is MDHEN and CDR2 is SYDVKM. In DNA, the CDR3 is TGTGCCAGCAACCCCCGGGGGCCAGGGGGGTTTAGGGCTGAAGCTTTCTTT. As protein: CASNPRGPGGFRAEAFF.

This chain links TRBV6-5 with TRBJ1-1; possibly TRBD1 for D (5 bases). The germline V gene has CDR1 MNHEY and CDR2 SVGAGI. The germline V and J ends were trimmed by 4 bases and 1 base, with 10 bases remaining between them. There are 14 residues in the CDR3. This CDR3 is CASSSDGGNTEAFF. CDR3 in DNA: TGTGCCAGCAGTTCAGACGGGGGGAACACTGAAGCTTTCTTT.

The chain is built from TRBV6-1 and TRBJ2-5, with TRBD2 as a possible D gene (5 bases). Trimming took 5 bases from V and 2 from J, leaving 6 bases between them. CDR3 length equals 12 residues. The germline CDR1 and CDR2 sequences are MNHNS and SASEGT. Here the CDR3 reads CASSRLQETQYF. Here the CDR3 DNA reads TGTGCCAGCAGTAGACTACAAGAGACCCAGTACTTC.

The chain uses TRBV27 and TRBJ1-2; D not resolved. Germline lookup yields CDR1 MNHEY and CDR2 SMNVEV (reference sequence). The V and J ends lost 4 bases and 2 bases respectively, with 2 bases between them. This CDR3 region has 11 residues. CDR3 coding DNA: TGTGCCAGCAGTTGGAACTATGGCTACACCTTC. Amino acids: CASSWNYGYTF.

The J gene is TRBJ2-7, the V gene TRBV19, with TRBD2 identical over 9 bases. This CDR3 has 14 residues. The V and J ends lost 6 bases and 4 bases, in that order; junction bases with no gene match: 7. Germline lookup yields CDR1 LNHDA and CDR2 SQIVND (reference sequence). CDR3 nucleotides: TGTGCCAGTAGGGAAACTAGCGGGCGTTACGAGCAGTACTTC. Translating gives CASRETSGRYEQYF. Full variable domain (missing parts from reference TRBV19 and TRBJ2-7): DGGITQSPKYLFRKEGQNVTLSCEQNLNHDAMYWYRQDPGQGLRLIYYSQIVNDFQKGDIAEGYSVSREKKESFPLTVTSAQKNPTAFYLCASRETSGRYEQYFGPGTRLTVT.

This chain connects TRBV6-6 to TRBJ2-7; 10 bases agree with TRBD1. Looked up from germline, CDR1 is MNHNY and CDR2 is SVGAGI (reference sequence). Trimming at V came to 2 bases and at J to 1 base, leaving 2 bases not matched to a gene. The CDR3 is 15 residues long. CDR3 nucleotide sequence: TGTGCCAGCAGTTACCCGGGACAGGGGTCCTACGAGCAGTACTTC. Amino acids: CASSYPGQGSYEQYF.

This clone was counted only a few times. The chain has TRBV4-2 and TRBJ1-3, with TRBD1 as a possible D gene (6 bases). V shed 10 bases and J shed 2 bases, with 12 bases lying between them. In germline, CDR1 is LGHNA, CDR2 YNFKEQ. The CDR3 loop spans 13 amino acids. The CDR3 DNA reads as TGTGCCACCGGCAGGGACACTGGAAACACCATATATTTT. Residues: CATGRDTGNTIYF.

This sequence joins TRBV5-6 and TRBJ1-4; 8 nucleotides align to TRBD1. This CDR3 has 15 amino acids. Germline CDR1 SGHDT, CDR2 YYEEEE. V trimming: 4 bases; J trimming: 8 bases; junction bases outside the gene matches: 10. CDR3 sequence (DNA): TGTGCCAGCAGCCGGAGGACAGGGAATGGGGAAAAACTGTTTTTT. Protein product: CASSRRTGNGEKLFF.

The CDR3 spells CASSLTYEQYF. DNA for the CDR3: TGTGCCAGCAGCCTTACCTACGAGCAGTACTTC. The chain uses TRBV2 and TRBJ2-7; D remains ambiguous. Trimming removed 6 bases at V and 2 bases at J, with 5 bases between. This CDR3 has 11 amino acids. CDR1 and CDR2 from the germline V gene are SNHLY and FYNNEI. Based on the CDR3 plus reference TRBV2 and TRBJ2-7, the full variable domain is EPEVTQTPSHQVTQMGQEVILRCVPISNHLYFYWYRQILGQKVEFLVSFYNNEISEKSEIFDDQFSVERPDGSNFTLKIRSTKLEDSAMYFCASSLTYEQYFGPGTRLTVT.